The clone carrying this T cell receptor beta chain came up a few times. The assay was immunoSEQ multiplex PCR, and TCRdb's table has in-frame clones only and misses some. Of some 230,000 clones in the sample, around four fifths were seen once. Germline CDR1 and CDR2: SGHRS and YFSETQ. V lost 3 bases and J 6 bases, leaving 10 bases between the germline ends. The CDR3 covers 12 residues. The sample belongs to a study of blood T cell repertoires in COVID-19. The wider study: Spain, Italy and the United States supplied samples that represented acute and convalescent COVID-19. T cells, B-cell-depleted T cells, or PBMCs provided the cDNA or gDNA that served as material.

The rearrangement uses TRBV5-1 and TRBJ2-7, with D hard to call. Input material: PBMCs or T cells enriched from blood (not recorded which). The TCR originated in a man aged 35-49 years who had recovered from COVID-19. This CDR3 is CASSSPPGEQYF. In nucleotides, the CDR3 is TGCGCCAGCAGCTCCCCCCCGGGCGAGCAGTACTTC.